This T cell receptor beta chain originates from a study of OX40 agonist ivuxolimab in advanced cancers. Overall study context: Clinicians treated patients with ivuxolimab, an agonistic anti-OX40 (CD134) antibody. The dose of intravenous ivuxolimab that patients received every 2 weeks ranged from 0.01 to 10 mg/kg. One hepatocellular carcinoma and a couple of cutaneous melanoma patients partially responded. Study results and caveats: The study found that CD8+ T cells averaged more expanded clones than CD4+.

Only in-frame clones appear in the TCRdb table, and some are missing; sequencing was by immunoSEQ multiplex PCR. The data contain over 65,000 clones, approximately 92% of them singletons. A note on this clone: Antigen: not known.

V shed 0 bases and J shed 2 bases, with 10 bases lying between them. The CDR3 covers 15 residues. The germline gives CDR1 SEHNR, CDR2 FQNEAQ (reference sequence). This material consisted of CD4+ or CD8+ T cells sorted from blood, taken in a trial of the OX40 agonist ivuxolimab. The V gene is TRBV7-9, the J gene TRBJ1-1, with D unclear. This clonotype was sampled from an adult with an advanced solid tumor such as melanoma, head and neck, liver or kidney cancer. Here the CDR3 reads CASSLAAVRNTEAFF. The CDR3 DNA sequence: TGTGCCAGCAGCTTAGCGGCAGTACGAAACACTGAAGCTTTCTTT.